These 6 T cell receptor beta chains were sequenced from one sample in a study of T cells in Graves' hyperthyroidism and ophthalmopathy. Authors of the study amplified TCR beta CDR3 regions from RNA transcripts. Primed by the HTBI set, a first-round RT-PCR was run on the TCR CDR3. TCRdb processed the multiplex PCR reads anew with MiXCR; each CDR3 protein has one entry. Of 45,000 or so distinct CDR3 sequences listed, 45% to 50% are singletons. Sequences were obtained from peripheral blood or thyroid tissue (not recorded which). The source is a woman between 50 and 59 years old with Graves' hyperthyroidism.

The chain is built from TRBV15 and TRBJ2-2, with TRBD2 matching over 8 bases. The CDR3 extends over 14 amino acids. Unmatched junction bases numbered 1, after V lost 1 base and J lost 6 bases. Germline V CDR1 and CDR2: LNHNV, YYDKDF (reference sequence). CDR3 amino acids: CATSRGAGAGELFF. CDR3 DNA: TGTGCCACCAGCAGAGGAGCGGGAGCCGGGGAGCTGTTTTTT. The full variable domain, with the rest looked up from reference TRBV15 and TRBJ2-2, is DAMVIQNPRYQVTQFGKPVTLSCSQTLNHNVMYWYQQKSSQAPKLLFHYYDKDFNNEADTPDNFQSRRPNTSFCFLDIRSPGLGDTAMYLCATSRGAGAGELFFGEGSRLTVL.

This clonotype is a singleton in its sample. This chain links TRBV7-2 with TRBJ2-7; a possible D gene is TRBD2 (6 bases). The CDR3 is 12 amino acids. Germline loops: CDR1 SGHTA, CDR2 FQGNSA. V was clipped by 2 bases and J by 7 bases, with 9 bases between them. CDR3 in amino acids: CASSLRGREQYF. The CDR3 DNA follows: TGTGCCAGCAGCTTACGAGGGAGGGAGCAGTACTTC.

The J gene is TRBJ2-7, the V gene TRBV7-3; D is unresolved. CDR1 is SGHTA, CDR2 FQGTGA, per germline. The length of the CDR3 is 13 residues. With 5 bases removed from V and 3 bases from J, the gap between germline ends came to 11 bases. CDR3 coding DNA: TGTGCCAGCAGCCCCCGGCGGAGCTACGAGCAGTACTTC. Protein: CASSPRRSYEQYF.

This clonotype was detected ten times or more. V gene TRBV29-1 combines with J gene TRBJ2-2, with 7 bases that match TRBD1. Germline V lookup: CDR1 SQVTM, CDR2 ANQGSEA. The J segment lost 7 bases and the V segment lost 4 bases, leaving 3 bases of the junction unmatched. This CDR3 comprises 12 residues. As DNA, the CDR3 is TGCAGCGTTGGGACAGGCGGCGGGGAGCTGTTTTTT. It specifies CSVGTGGGELFF.

The chain links TRBV5-1 to TRBJ1-1; possible D gene TRBD1, 5 bases. Germline V gene data show CDR1 as SGHRS and CDR2 as YFSETQ. Trimming pared 4 bases from V and 1 base from J, leaving 8 bases between. The CDR3 length is 13 residues. The CDR3 DNA reads TGCGCCAGCAGCAAAACAGGGAACACTGAAGCTTTCTTT. Its translation: CASSKTGNTEAFF. Looking up the rest from reference TRBV5-1 and TRBJ1-1 gives the full variable domain: KAGVTQTPRYLIKTRGQQVTLSCSPISGHRSVSWYQQTPGQGLQFLFEYFSETQRNKGNFPGRFSGRQFSNSRSEMNVSTLELGDSALYLCASSKTGNTEAFFGQGTRLTVV.

This clonotype was counted a single time. An end of the junction does not agree with germline; a read error may underlie this. V usage is TRBV7-9 and J usage is TRBJ2-2, with 9 nucleotides matching TRBD1. Germline values: CDR1 SEHNR, CDR2 FQNEAQ (reference sequence). The CDR3 spans 16 residues. The CDR3 protein is CASSLGPGQGSGELFF. CDR3 DNA sequence: TGTGCCAGCAGTTTAGGGCCGGGACAGGGAAGCGGGGAGCTGTTTTTT. The whole variable domain, filled in from reference TRBV7-9 and TRBJ2-2, reads DTGVSQNPRHKITKRGQNVTFRCDPISEHNRLYWYRQTLGQGPEFLTYFQNEAQLEKSRLLSDRFSAERPKGSFSTLEIQRTEQGDSAMYLCASSLGPGQGSGELFFGEGSRLTVL.